This T cell receptor (beta chain) was profiled in a study of T cells in localized non-small cell lung cancer. Measured with immunoSEQ multiplex PCR; TCRdb has only the in-frame clones, and not every one. The top ten hold 20% to 25% of the sample, which has about 77,000 clones, approximately 90% seen once. Concerning this clone itself: What it recognizes is unknown.

The germline CDR1 and CDR2 sequences are SGHRS and YFSETQ. Deletions cut 0 bases from V and 1 base from J, with 16 bases between. The CDR3 loop spans 17 amino acids. Study-level findings and limits: Prolonged overall survival went with higher T cell density in the blood. Analysis by sequencing included only one tumor region, so heterogeneity remains possible.

The clonotype comes from a woman aged 35-75 years with stage I squamous cell lung carcinoma. The sequenced sample was peripheral blood, obtained before any cancer treatment. The V gene is TRBV5-1, the J gene TRBJ1-1; possibly TRBD1 for D (6 bases). The CDR3 sequence is CASSLVPQGTPNTEAFF. The CDR3 region has the DNA TGCGCCAGCAGCTTGGTGCCACAGGGTACCCCGAACACTGAAGCTTTCTTT.